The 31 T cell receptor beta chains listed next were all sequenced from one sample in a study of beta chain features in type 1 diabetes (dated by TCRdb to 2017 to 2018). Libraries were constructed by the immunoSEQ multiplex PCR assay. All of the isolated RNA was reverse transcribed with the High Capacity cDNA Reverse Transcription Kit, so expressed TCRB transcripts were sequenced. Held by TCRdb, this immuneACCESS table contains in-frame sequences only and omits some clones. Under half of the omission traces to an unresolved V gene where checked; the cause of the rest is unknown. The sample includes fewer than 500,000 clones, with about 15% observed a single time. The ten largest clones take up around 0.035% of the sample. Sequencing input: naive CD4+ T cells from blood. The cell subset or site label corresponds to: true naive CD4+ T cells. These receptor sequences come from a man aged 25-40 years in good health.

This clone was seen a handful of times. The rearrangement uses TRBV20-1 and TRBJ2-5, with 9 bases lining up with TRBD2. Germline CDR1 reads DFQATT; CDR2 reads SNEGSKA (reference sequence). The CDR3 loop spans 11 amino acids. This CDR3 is CTASGEETQYF. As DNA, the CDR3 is TGCACGGCTAGCGGGGAAGAGACCCAGTACTTC.

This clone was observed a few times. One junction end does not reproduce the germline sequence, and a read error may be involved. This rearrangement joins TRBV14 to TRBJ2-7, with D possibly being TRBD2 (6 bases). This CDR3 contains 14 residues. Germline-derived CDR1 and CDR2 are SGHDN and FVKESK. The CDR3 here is CASSQDPGVPPVCF. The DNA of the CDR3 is TGTGCCAGCAGCCAAGATCCGGGGGTCCCGCCAGTCTGCTTC.

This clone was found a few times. The CDR3 loop reads CASSQEARGSVKLPDTQYF. The CDR3 DNA reads as TGTGCCAGCAGCCAAGAAGCTCGGGGGAGCGTTAAACTCCCAGATACGCAGTATTTT. V gene TRBV4-2 combines with J gene TRBJ2-3; possible D gene TRBD2, 6 bases. CDR3 length: 19 residues. V lost 0 bases, J lost 4 bases, and 23 bases lay in between. In germline, CDR1 is LGHNA, CDR2 YNFKEQ.

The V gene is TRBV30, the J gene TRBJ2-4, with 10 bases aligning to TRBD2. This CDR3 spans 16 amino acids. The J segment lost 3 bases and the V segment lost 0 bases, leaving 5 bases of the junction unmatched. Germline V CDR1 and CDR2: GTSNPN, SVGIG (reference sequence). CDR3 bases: TGTGCCTGGAGTGTACTAAGCGGGAGGGTCAAAAACATTCAGTACTTC. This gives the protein CAWSVLSGRVKNIQYF.

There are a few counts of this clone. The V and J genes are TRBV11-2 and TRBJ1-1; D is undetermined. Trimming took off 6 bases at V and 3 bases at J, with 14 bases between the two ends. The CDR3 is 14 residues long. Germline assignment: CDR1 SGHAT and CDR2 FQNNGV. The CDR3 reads CASSRRGRDTEAFF. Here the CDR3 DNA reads TGTGCCAGCAGTAGGCGCGGGCGGGACACTGAAGCTTTCTTT. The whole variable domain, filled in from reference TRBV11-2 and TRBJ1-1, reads EAGVAQSPRYKIIEKRQSVAFWCNPISGHATLYWYQQILGQGPKLLIQFQNNGVVDDSQLPKDRFSAERLKGVDSTLKIQPAKLEDSAVYLCASSRRGRDTEAFFGQGTRLTVV.

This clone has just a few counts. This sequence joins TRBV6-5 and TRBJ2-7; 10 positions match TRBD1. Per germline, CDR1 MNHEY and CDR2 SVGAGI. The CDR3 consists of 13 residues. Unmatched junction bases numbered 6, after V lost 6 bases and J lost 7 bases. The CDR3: CASRRQGAGEQYV. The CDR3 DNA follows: TGTGCCAGCAGAAGACAGGGGGCGGGGGAGCAGTACGTC.

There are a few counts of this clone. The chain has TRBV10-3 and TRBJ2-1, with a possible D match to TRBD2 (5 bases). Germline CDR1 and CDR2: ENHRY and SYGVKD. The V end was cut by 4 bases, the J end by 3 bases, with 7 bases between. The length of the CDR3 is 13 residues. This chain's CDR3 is CAISGTSYNEQFF. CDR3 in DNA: TGTGCCATCAGTGGCACTAGCTACAATGAGCAGTTCTTC.

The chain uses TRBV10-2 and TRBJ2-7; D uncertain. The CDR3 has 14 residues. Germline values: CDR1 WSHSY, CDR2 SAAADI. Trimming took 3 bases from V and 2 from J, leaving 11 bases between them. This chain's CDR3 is CASSETVLTYEQYF. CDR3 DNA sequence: TGCGCCAGCAGTGAAACGGTTCTAACCTACGAGCAGTACTTC.

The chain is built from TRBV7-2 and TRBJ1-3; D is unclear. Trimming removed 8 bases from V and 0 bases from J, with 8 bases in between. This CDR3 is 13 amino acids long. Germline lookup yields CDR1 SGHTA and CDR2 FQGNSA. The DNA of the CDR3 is TGTGCCAGCCGGCAGACCTCTGGAAACACCATATATTTT. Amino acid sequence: CASRQTSGNTIYF.

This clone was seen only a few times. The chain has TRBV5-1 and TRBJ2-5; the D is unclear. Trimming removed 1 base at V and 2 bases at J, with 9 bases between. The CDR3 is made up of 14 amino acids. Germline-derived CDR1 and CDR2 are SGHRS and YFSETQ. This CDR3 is CASSLLSIQETQYF. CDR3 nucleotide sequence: TGCGCCAGCAGCTTGTTATCTATACAAGAGACCCAGTACTTC.

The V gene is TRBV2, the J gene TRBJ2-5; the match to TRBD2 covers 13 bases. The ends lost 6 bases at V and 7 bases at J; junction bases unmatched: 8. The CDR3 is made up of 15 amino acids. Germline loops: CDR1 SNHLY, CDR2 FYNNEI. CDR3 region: CASRLLAGGPGTQYF. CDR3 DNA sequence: TGTGCCAGCAGGTTACTAGCGGGGGGGCCCGGGACCCAGTACTTC.

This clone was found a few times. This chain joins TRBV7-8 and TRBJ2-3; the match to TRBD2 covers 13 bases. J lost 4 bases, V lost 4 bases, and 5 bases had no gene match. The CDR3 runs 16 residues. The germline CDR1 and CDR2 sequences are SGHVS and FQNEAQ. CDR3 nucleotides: TGTGCCAGCAGCTCGTGGACTAGCGGGAGATCAGATACGCAGTATTTT. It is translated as CASSSWTSGRSDTQYF.

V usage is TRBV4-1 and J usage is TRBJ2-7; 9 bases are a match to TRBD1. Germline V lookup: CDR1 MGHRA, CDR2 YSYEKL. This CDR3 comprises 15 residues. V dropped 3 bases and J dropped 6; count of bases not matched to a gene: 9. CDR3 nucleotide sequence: TGCGCCAGCAGCCAGGACCTATGGACAGGGGTCGAGCAGTACTTC. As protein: CASSQDLWTGVEQYF.

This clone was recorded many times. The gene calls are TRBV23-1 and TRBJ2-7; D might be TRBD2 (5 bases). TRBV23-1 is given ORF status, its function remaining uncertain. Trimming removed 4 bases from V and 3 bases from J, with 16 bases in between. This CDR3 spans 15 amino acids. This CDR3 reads CASSLTEARNYEQYV. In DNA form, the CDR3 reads TGCGCCAGCAGTCTTACGGAGGCCCGTAACTACGAGCAGTACGTC.

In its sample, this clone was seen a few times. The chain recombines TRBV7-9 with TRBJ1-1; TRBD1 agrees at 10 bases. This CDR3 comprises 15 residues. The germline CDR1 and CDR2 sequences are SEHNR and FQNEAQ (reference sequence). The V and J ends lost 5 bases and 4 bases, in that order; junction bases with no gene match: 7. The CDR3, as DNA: TGTGCCAGCAGCCTAGGGACAGGGGTAGGCACTGAAGCTTTCTTT. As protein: CASSLGTGVGTEAFF.

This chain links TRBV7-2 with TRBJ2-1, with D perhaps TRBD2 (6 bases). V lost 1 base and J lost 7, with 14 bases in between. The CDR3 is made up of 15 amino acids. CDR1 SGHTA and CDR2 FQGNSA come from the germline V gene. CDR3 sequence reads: CASSLDGTSMNEQFF. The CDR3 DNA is TGTGCCAGCAGCTTAGACGGGACTTCGATGAATGAGCAGTTCTTC.

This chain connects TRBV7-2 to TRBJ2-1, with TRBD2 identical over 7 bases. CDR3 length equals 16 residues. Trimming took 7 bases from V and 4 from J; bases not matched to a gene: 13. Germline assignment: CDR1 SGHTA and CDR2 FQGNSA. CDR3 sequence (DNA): TGTGCCAGCAAGAAGGAGGGGAGGGATCAATACAATGAGCAGTTCTTC. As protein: CASKKEGRDQYNEQFF.

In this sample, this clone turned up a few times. In DNA, the CDR3 is TGTGCCAGCAGCTCCGACCAGCGGGAGAATTTAGATACGCAGTATTTT. It translates to CASSSDQRENLDTQYF. The V gene is TRBV11-2, the J gene TRBJ2-3, with 8 bases matching TRBD2. The CDR3 sequence is 16 residues long. From germline, CDR1 is SGHAT and CDR2 FQNNGV. V shed 4 bases, J shed 5 bases, and the junction held 11 bases outside the gene matches.

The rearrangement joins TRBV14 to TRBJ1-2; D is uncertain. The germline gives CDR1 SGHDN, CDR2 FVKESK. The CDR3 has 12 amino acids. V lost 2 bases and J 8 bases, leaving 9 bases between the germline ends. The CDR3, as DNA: TGTGCCAGCAGCCAATCTAATAGCGGCTACACCTTC. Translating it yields CASSQSNSGYTF.

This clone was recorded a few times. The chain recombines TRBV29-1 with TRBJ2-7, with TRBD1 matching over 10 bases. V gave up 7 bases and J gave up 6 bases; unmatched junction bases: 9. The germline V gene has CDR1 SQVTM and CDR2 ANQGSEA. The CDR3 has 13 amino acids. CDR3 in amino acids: CSAETGGRSEQYF. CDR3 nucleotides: TGCAGCGCCGAGACAGGGGGCCGGAGCGAGCAGTACTTC.

The CDR3 nucleotides read TGTGCCAGCAGCTTAGGAGTCTTGAAGACAACCCCCTACAATGAGCAGTTCTTC. Translation: CASSLGVLKTTPYNEQFF. The J gene is TRBJ2-1, the V gene TRBV13; D unresolved. Trimming removed 0 bases at V and 2 bases at J, with 17 bases between. Per the germline V gene, CDR1 is PRHDT and CDR2 is FYEKMQ (reference sequence). CDR3 size: 18 residues.

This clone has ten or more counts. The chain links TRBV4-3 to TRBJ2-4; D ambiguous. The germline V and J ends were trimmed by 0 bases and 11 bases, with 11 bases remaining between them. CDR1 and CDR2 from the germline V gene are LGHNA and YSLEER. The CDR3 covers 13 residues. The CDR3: CASSQDKGLVQYF. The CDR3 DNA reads TGCGCCAGCAGCCAAGATAAGGGTCTAGTTCAGTACTTC.

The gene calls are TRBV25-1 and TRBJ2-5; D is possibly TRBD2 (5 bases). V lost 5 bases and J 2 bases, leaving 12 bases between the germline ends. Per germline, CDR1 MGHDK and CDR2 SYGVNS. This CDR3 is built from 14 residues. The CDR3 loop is CASSLLRTQETQYF. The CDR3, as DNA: TGTGCCAGCAGTCTCCTGCGGACTCAAGAGACCCAGTACTTC.

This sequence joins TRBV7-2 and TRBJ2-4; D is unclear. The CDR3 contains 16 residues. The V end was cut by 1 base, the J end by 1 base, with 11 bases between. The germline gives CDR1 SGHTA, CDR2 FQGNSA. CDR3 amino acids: CASSLDPRSAKNIQYF. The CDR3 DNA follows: TGTGCCAGCAGCTTAGATCCCAGGTCCGCCAAAAACATTCAGTACTTC.

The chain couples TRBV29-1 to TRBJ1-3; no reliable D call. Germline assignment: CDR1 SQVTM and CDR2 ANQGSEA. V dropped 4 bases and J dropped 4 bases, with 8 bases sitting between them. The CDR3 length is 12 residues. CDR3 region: CSVARSGNTIYF. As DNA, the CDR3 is TGCAGCGTTGCGAGGTCGGGAAACACCATATATTTT.

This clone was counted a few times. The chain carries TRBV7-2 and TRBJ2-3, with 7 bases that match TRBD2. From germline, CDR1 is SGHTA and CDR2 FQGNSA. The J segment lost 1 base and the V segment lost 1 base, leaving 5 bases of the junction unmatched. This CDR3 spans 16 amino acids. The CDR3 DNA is TGTGCCAGCAGCTTAGTCGTGGCGGGGGGCACAGATACGCAGTATTTT. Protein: CASSLVVAGGTDTQYF.

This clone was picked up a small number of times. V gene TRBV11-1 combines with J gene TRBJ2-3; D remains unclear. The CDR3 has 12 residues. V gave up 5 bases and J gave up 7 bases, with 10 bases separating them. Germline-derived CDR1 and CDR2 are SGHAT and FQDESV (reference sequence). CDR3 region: CASSLRPYTQYF. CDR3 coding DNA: TGTGCCAGCAGCCTACGCCCCTATACGCAGTATTTT.

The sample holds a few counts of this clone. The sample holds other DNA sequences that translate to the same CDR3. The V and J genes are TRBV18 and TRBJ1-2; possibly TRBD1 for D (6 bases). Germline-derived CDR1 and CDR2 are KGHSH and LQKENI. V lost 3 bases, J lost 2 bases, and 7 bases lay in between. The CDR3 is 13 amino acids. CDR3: CASSPGTNYGYTF. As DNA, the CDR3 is TGTGCCAGCTCACCCGGGACAAACTATGGCTACACCTTC.

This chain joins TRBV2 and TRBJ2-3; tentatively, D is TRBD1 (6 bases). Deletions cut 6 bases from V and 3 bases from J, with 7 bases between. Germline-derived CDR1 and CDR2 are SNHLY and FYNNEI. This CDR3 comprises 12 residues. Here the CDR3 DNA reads TGTGCCAGCAGCGGACAGACAGATACGCAGTATTTT. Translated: CASSGQTDTQYF.

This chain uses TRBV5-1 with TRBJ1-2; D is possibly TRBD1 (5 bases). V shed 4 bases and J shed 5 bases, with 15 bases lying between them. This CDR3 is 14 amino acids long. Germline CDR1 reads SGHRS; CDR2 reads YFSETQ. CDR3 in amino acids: CASSPERKGYGYTF. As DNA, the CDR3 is TGCGCCAGCAGCCCGGAAAGGAAGGGGTATGGCTACACCTTC.

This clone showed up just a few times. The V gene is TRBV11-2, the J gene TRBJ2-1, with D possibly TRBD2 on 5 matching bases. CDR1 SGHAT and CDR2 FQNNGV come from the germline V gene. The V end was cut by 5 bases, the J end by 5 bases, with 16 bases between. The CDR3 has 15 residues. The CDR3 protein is CASSVTAGVDNEQFF. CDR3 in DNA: TGTGCCAGCAGCGTTACTGCGGGTGTCGACAATGAGCAGTTCTTC.